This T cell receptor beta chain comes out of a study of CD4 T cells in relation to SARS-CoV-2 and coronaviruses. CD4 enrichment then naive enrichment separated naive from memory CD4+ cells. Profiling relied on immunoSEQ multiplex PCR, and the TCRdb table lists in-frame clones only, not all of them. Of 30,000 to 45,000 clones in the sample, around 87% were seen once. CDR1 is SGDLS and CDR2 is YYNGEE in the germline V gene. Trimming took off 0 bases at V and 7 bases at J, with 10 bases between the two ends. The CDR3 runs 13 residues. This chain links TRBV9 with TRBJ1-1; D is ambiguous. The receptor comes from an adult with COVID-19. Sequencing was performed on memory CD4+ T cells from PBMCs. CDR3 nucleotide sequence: TGTGCCAGCAGCGTAGTTGGTAAGGGTGAAGCTTTCTTT. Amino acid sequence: CASSVVGKGEAFF.